The clone carrying this TCR beta chain was observed a handful of times. cDNA carried unique molecular identifiers, and a universal primer site was added by template switching. Each CDR3 protein is one row after TCRdb ran MiXCR on the 5' RACE reads. Of some 660,000 distinct CDR3 sequences detected, 8.6% appear once; the ten largest clones hold roughly 0.97%. These data are taken from a study of identical twins. This CDR3 comprises 14 residues. Germline loops: CDR1 SNHLY, CDR2 FYNNEI. V lost 4 bases and J 8 bases, leaving 17 bases between the germline ends. The sample was also reused in another study, on yellow fever vaccine responses in identical twins.

The receptor was derived from a woman under 30 in good health. The chain recombines TRBV2 with TRBJ1-1, with no clear D. The sample consisted of PBMCs. CDR3 amino acids: CASSGGLSGNEAFF. The CDR3 DNA sequence: TGTGCCAGCAGTGGAGGGTTGTCTGGAAACGAAGCTTTCTTT.